This T cell receptor (beta chain) was sequenced in a study of shared clonotypes between healthy human individuals (dated by TCRdb to about 2020). Notes on the research overall: The cohort comprised two women and a few men aged 18 to 49 years. Each donor's leukapheresis produced roughly between roughly 0.85 and 10 billion PBMCs. Libraries were prepared and TCR repertoires were sequenced by different laboratories using diverse techniques, in order to increase sequencing depth and limit assay-specific biases. To estimate repertoire size and how much clonotype sharing occurs between individuals, the study deeply sequenced the blood TCR repertoires of roughly 5 healthy adults. For each donor, three plates each were used for CD4 naive and CD4 memory, two plates were used for CD8 naive, and one plate was used for CD8 memory.

General study outcomes and caveats: Sampling was restricted to blood, and TCR repertoires in tissues likely differ from the TCR repertoires found in blood. Compared with non-shared clonotypes, the clonotypes found in all four sorted-subset donors had higher generation probabilities. Based on pairwise subsampling, the degree of clonotype sharing among donors was expected to be affected by sequencing depth. Because the study included only a small number of donors, the genetic and exposure-history diversity represented was limited. Incomplete sequencing was indicated by rarefaction of sorted-subset datasets, despite the large sequencing depth. Naive subsets generally had larger estimated clonotype richness than memory subsets. Across four donors, roughly 5.1% of naive CD4, roughly 3.5% of naive CD8, 2% to 2.5% of memory CD4, and 0.3% to 0.45% of memory CD8 clonotypes were shared.

Using the deep immunoSEQ assay, multiplex PCR amplified TCR CDR3 regions from genomic DNA. For each cell subset, the extracted genomic DNA was distributed evenly across all wells of several immunoSEQ 96-well plates, and each plate served as one replicate. For sorted subsets, each replicate PCR was loaded with roughly 0.2 ug genomic DNA, equivalent to 30,000 or so T cell genomes. The purified libraries were quantified using a Qubit 3.0 fluorometer, sized with a Bioanalyzer 2100, and then quantified again using the KAPA Library Quantification kit. Each immunoSEQ 96-well plate was sequenced on its own single-read 150-cycle Illumina NextSeq 550 flow cell. In the original analysis: Because the immunoSEQ output held only junctional sequences and lacked quality scores, the filtering could not match the filtering applied to full-length reads. Sequences were annotated with PyIR, a Python wrapper for IgBLAST v1.9, and V/J genes and CDR3 were assigned using IMGT germline references. Reads were removed for weak V/J assignments (E-value above 1e-6), missing CDR3, stop codons, out-of-frame junctions, or ambiguous translated residues. A V3J clonotype was defined by an identical inferred V gene, J gene, and CDR3 amino acid sequence. Percentage overlap between repertoires was calculated by dividing the number of shared unique clonotypes by the size of the smaller repertoire. Repertoire richness was assessed with RTK rarefaction, the Chao1 estimator, and Recon v2.1 estimates of unobserved clonotypes. For all TCRbeta clonotypes obtained by the gDNA method from four donors, generation probabilities were computed with OLGA. In TCRdb, the immuneACCESS table is reduced to in-frame sequences with V and J assigned. These tables do not hold every clone; where another copy was compared, an unresolved V gene accounts for under half, and the others remain unexplained. The D gene and trimming were derived from the DNA, and the V and J assignments and clone size from that table. The sample data list 600,000 to 750,000 clones, and 72% of these were observed just once. Together, the top ten hold more than 1.5% of the sample.

Donors were healthy HIV-negative adults with no recently reported acute infections or vaccinations. Every donor was a Caucasian adult living in Nashville, Tennessee, USA. CD4+ T cells were enriched by magnetic negative selection; naive cells were then positively selected on CD45RA, and the negative fraction formed the memory subset. Blood was obtained by leukapheresis, after which PBMCs were separated by Ficoll-Histopaque density gradient centrifugation and cryopreserved in liquid nitrogen vapor phase. Purity and quantity of every magnetically sorted T cell population were checked by analytical flow cytometry. Genomic DNA was isolated from every sorted fraction and measured by UV absorbance on a Nanodrop 2000c. As concerns this clone: Its cognate antigen has yet to be identified. No base-level quality is on record; no much larger clone is a single base apart.

CDR1 MDHEN and CDR2 SYDVKM were looked up in the germline V gene. Inclusive of the bounding cysteine and phenylalanine, the CDR3 is 16 residues long. Left in the record is the CDR3 DNA by itself, 48 bases read in frame from the first base. V lost 6 bases and J lost 0 bases; the stretch between them is 12 bases long. The specimen was memory CD4+ T cells sorted from blood. The cell subset or site label of this sample denotes: CD45RA-negative fraction. This receptor was obtained from a woman younger than 45 in good health. Rearrangement joined TRBV28 to TRBJ2-6, with the D assignment possibly TRBD1 or TRBD2, given 5 matching bases for each. The CDR3: CASSLGTVSGANVLTF. The nucleotides are TGTGCCAGCAGCCTCGGGACGGTCTCTGGGGCCAACGTCCTGACTTTC. This CDR3, with the reference TRBV28 and TRBJ2-6 proteins standing in past its ends, gives the full variable domain DVKVTQSSRYLVKRTGEKVFLECVQDMDHENMFWYRQDPGLGLRLIYFSYDVKMKEKGDIPEGYSVSREKKERFSLILESASTNQTSMYLCASSLGTVSGANVLTFGAGSRLTVL.